Sequencing of this T cell receptor beta chain was carried out in a study of CD8+CD57+ T cells in acquired aplastic anemia. The study's findings and limits: The same twenty-nine CD8+ CDR3 sequences occurred in patients and in controls.

Investigators profiled TCR beta VDJ and CDR3 from genomic DNA template. TCRdb independently ran MiXCR on the reads; one entry per CDR3 protein. The table has 400,000 to 500,000 distinct CDR3 sequences, roughly 68% seen once. This CDR3 has 14 residues. Per germline, CDR1 SSHAT and CDR2 FNYEAQ (reference sequence). Trimming removed 5 bases from V and 4 bases from J, with 12 bases in between. With respect to this clonotype: The antigen is not known.

The clonotype originates from a human donor in good health, serving as a control. The chain is built from TRBV7-7 and TRBJ2-1; D uncertain. Sequenced sample: sorted CD4+, CD8+, or CD8+CD57+ T cells (not recorded which) from PBMCs. The CDR3: CASSPVQGYNEQFF. As DNA, the CDR3 is TGTGCCAGCAGCCCTGTACAAGGATACAATGAGCAGTTCTTC.